This T cell receptor (beta chain) was profiled in a study of blood T cell repertoires in COVID-19. Overall study context: T cells, B-cell-depleted T cells, or PBMCs supplied cDNA or gDNA.

The CDR3 runs to 18 residues. From germline, CDR1 is SGHTA and CDR2 FQGNSA. V was pared by 5 bases and J by 2 bases, with 12 bases of the junction left unmatched. Study processing details: It was from reference gene primer amplification that nucleated cell counts were estimated. Measured with immunoSEQ multiplex PCR; TCRdb has only the in-frame clones, and not every one. V and J calls and clone size follow that table, whereas D and trimming were derived from the DNA. The sample lists about 68,000 clones; 80% to 90% were seen once. The sequence came from a woman aged 60-75 years with acute or convalescent COVID-19. The sequencing sample was made of peripheral blood. The V and J genes are TRBV7-2 and TRBJ2-1; 10 bases map to TRBD2. The CDR3: CASSASRLSGRTYNEQFF. Written as DNA, the CDR3 is TGTGCCAGCAGCGCGTCCCGCCTTAGCGGGAGGACCTACAATGAGCAGTTCTTC.